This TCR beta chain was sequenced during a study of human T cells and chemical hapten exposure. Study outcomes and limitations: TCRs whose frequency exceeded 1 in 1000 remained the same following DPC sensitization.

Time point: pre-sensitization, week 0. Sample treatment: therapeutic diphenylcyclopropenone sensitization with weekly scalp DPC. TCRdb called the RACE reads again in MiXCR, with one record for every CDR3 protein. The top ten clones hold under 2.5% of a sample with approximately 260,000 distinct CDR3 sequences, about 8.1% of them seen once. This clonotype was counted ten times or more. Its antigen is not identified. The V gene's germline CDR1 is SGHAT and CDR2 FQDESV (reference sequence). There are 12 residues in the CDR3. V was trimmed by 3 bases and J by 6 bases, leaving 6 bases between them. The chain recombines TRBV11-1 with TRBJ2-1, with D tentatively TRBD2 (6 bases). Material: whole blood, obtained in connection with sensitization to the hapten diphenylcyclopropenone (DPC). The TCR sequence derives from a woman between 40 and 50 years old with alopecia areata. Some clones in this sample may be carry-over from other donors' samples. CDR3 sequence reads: CASSFGGNEQFF. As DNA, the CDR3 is TGTGCCAGCAGCTTCGGGGGCAATGAGCAGTTCTTC.